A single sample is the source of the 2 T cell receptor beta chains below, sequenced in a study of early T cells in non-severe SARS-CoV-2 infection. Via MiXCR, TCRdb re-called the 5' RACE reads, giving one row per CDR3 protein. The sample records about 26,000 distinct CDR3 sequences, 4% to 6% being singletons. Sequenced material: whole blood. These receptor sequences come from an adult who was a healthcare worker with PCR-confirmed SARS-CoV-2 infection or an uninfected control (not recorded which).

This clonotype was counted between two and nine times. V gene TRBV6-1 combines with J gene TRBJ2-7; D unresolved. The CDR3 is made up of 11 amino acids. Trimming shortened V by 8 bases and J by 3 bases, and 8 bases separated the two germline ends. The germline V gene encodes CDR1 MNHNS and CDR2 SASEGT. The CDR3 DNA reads TGTGCCAGCGTCCTCTACTACGAGCAGTACTTC. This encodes CASVLYYEQYF.

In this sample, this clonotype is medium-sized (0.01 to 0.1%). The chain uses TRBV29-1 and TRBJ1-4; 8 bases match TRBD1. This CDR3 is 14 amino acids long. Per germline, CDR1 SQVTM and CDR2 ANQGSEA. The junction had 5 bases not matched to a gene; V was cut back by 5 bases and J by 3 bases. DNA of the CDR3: TGCAGCGTTTTGCCGACAGGGGCTAATGAAAAACTGTTTTTT. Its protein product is CSVLPTGANEKLFF.